A selection of T cell receptor beta chains follows, all from one sample in a study of naive and memory T cell subsets. TCRdb used MiXCR to reprocess the UMI-ligation and nested PCR reads, holding one entry per CDR3 protein. The sample includes about 150,000 distinct CDR3 sequences, approximately 22% seen only once; the top ten take over 0.09%. Sequencing used naive CD4+ T cells from blood. Receptors originate from a human donor in good health. The CDR3 runs from the conserved cysteine through the conserved F or W. A D gene is named only where the DNA matches it firmly. Only some rows state a clone size, as once, few, many or a class for expanded clones.

CDR3aa: CSARDRRGGQPQHF; CDR3nt: TGCAGTGCTAGAGATCGCAGGGGGGGTCAGCCCCAGCATTTT; v_gene: TRBV20-1; d_gene: TRBD1; j_gene: TRBJ1-5; abundance: many
CDR3aa: CSVRQGRAEAFF; CDR3nt: TGCAGCGTCCGACAGGGGAGAGCTGAAGCTTTCTTT; v_gene: TRBV29-1; d_gene: TRBD1; j_gene: TRBJ1-1; abundance: .
CDR3aa: CASGLITEAFF; CDR3nt: TGTGCTAGTGGTTTGATCACTGAAGCTTTCTTT; v_gene: TRBV12-5; d_gene: .; j_gene: TRBJ1-1; abundance: few
CDR3aa: CASSQGRGGYGYTF; CDR3nt: TGTGCCAGCAGCCAAGGCAGGGGCGGCTATGGCTACACCTTC; v_gene: TRBV3-1; d_gene: .; j_gene: TRBJ1-2; abundance: few
CDR3aa: CASTSTTYNEQFF; CDR3nt: TGTGCCAGCACTAGCACCACGTACAATGAGCAGTTCTTC; v_gene: TRBV6-5; d_gene: .; j_gene: TRBJ2-1; abundance: .
CDR3aa: CAWSVRRRRNEQFF; CDR3nt: TGTGCCTGGAGTGTACGGCGGAGGCGCAATGAGCAGTTCTTC; v_gene: TRBV30; d_gene: .; j_gene: TRBJ2-1; abundance: once
CDR3aa: CASSFRTSSYNEQFF; CDR3nt: TGTGCCAGCAGCTTCCGGACGAGCTCCTACAATGAGCAGTTCTTC; v_gene: TRBV11-2; d_gene: .; j_gene: TRBJ2-1; abundance: many
CDR3aa: CASRDHRRSSGNTIYF; CDR3nt: TGTGCCAGCAGGGACCATCGACGGAGCTCTGGAAACACCATATATTTT; v_gene: TRBV6-2/TRBV6-3; d_gene: .; j_gene: TRBJ1-3; abundance: .
CDR3aa: CASSYITGGLGVDNEQFF; CDR3nt: TGTGCCAGCAGTTACATAACAGGGGGACTAGGAGTTGACAATGAGCAGTTCTTC; v_gene: TRBV6-6; d_gene: .; j_gene: TRBJ2-1; abundance: .
CDR3aa: CASSFAGGTDTQYF; CDR3nt: TGTGCTAGCAGCTTCGCGGGAGGGACAGATACGCAGTATTTT; v_gene: TRBV7-7; d_gene: TRBD2; j_gene: TRBJ2-3; abundance: few
CDR3aa: CASRKVGGSTEAFF; CDR3nt: TGTGCCAGCAGAAAGGTAGGGGGGAGCACTGAAGCTTTCTTT; v_gene: TRBV27; d_gene: .; j_gene: TRBJ1-1; abundance: many
CDR3aa: CSAEPGQGRGETQYF; CDR3nt: TGCAGCGCGGAACCGGGACAGGGAAGAGGAGAGACCCAGTACTTC; v_gene: TRBV29-1; d_gene: TRBD1; j_gene: TRBJ2-5; abundance: many
CDR3aa: CSVGPVLLYNEQFF; CDR3nt: TGCAGCGTCGGCCCCGTGCTCCTCTACAATGAGCAGTTCTTC; v_gene: TRBV29-1; d_gene: .; j_gene: TRBJ2-1; abundance: .
CDR3aa: CSASSLAGRTDTQYF; CDR3nt: TGCAGTGCTAGCTCACTAGCGGGACGGACAGATACGCAGTATTTT; v_gene: TRBV20-1; d_gene: TRBD2; j_gene: TRBJ2-3; abundance: few
CDR3aa: CAISESGAGELFF; CDR3nt: TGTGCCATCAGTGAGTCGGGTGCCGGGGAGCTGTTTTTT; v_gene: TRBV10-3; d_gene: .; j_gene: TRBJ2-2; abundance: few
CDR3aa: CATRSQGTHEQYF; CDR3nt: TGTGCCACCAGGTCACAGGGTACCCACGAGCAGTACTTC; v_gene: TRBV6-5; d_gene: .; j_gene: TRBJ2-7; abundance: .
CDR3aa: CASSYAGGSYNSPLHF; CDR3nt: TGTGCCAGCAGTTATGCAGGGGGATCCTATAATTCACCCCTCCACTTT; v_gene: TRBV27; d_gene: TRBD1; j_gene: TRBJ1-6; abundance: few
CDR3aa: CASTGGVKYNEQFF; CDR3nt: TGTGCCAGTACTGGGGGGGTAAAGTACAATGAGCAGTTCTTC; v_gene: TRBV19; d_gene: TRBD2; j_gene: TRBJ2-1; abundance: .
CDR3aa: CASQPRANQPQHF; CDR3nt: TGTGCCAGCCAACCTCGGGCTAATCAGCCCCAGCATTTT; v_gene: TRBV6-5; d_gene: .; j_gene: TRBJ1-5; abundance: .
CDR3aa: CASSLADRDTGELFF; CDR3nt: TGTGCCAGCAGCTTAGCCGACCGGGACACCGGGGAGCTGTTTTTT; v_gene: TRBV7-2; d_gene: .; j_gene: TRBJ2-2; abundance: few